The sample holds many counts of the clone carrying this T cell receptor beta chain. As yet, its antigen is unknown. The CDR3 consists of 15 residues. The germline V gene encodes CDR1 SGHRS and CDR2 YFSETQ. Trimming pared 3 bases from V and 0 bases from J, leaving 11 bases between. This sample stems from a study of molecular identifiers for immune sequencing clone quantification. Study summary: Five aliquots were made in replicates from the RNA of about 19,000 or 110,000 naive CD8 cells, and four were sequenced. Study-level findings and limits: Clones above 20 RNA copies contained over 99% of effector molecules and under 1% of naive molecules.

A CD8+CD4-CCR7+CD45RA+ phenotype served as the sorting definition for naive CD8 T cells. TCRdb fed the PCR reads into MiXCR, producing one record per CDR3 protein. The sample contains 550,000 to 750,000 distinct CDR3 sequences, less than 20% of which appear only once. The sequenced material came from naive CD8+ T cells from blood, with Jurkat cell RNA spiked in. Subset indicated: FACS-sorted CD8+CD4-CCR7+CD45RA+ naive T cells. This receptor was taken from a human donor in good health. Some libraries in this study had Jurkat cell RNA spiked in. The chain links TRBV5-1 to TRBJ2-3; no reliable D call. The CDR3 DNA reads as TGCGCCAGCAGCTCCGCCGTAGATAGCACAGATACGCAGTATTTT. This encodes CASSSAVDSTDTQYF.